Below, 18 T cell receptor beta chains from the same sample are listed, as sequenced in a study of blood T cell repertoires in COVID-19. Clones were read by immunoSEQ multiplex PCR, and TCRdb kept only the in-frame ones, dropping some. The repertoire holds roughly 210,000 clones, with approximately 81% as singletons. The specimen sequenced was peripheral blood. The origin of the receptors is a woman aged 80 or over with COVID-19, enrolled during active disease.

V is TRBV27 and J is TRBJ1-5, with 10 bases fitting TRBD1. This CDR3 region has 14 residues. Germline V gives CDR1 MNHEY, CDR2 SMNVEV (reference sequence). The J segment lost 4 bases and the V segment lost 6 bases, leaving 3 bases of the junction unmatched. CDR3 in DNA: TGTGCCAGCAGCAGGGACAGGGGAAATCAGCCCCAGCATTTT. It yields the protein CASSRDRGNQPQHF.

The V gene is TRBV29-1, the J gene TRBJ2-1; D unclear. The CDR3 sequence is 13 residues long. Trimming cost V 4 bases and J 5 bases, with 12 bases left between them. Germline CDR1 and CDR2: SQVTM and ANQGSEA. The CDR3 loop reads CSVGAPVNNEQFF. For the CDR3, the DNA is TGCAGCGTTGGGGCGCCAGTAAACAATGAGCAGTTCTTC.

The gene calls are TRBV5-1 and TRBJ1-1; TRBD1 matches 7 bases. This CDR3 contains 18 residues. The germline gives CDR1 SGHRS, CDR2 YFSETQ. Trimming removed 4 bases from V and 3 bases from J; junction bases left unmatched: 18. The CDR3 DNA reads TGCGCCAGCAGCGTAGACAGGGATTCGTTTGGTGTGTACACTGAAGCTTTCTTT. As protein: CASSVDRDSFGVYTEAFF.

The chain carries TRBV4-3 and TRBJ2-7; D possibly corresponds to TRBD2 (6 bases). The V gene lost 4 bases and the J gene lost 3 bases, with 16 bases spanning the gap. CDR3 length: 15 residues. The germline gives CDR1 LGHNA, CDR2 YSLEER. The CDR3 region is CASSLRRGGIYEQYF. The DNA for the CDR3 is TGCGCCAGCAGCCTCCGTCGTGGGGGGATCTACGAGCAGTACTTC.

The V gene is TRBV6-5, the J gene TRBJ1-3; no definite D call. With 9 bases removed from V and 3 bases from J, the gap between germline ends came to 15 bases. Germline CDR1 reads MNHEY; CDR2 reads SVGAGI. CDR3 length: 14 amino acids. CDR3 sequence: CASSRGRSGNTIYF. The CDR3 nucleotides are TGTGCCAGTTCTCGAGGGAGGAGTGGAAACACCATATATTTT.

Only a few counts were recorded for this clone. CDR3 sequence (DNA): TGTGCCAGCTCACTATACCGGGACATGAACACTGAAGCTTTCTTT. Translating gives CASSLYRDMNTEAFF. V gene TRBV18 combines with J gene TRBJ1-1; a weak D match, TRBD1 (6 bases). Between the trimmed V and J ends, which lost 4 bases and 0 bases, there was a span of 12 bases. CDR1 is KGHSH, CDR2 LQKENI, per germline. This CDR3 contains 15 residues.

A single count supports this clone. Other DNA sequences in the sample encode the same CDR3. The CDR3 here is CASSPRTGRGETQYF. The CDR3 bases are TGTGCCAGCTCACCGCGTACAGGGAGGGGAGAGACCCAGTACTTC. The chain employs TRBV18 and TRBJ2-5; perhaps TRBD2 as D (7 bases). The germline V gene has CDR1 KGHSH and CDR2 LQKENI. This CDR3 spans 15 amino acids. Trimming cost V 3 bases and J 4 bases, with 15 bases left between them.

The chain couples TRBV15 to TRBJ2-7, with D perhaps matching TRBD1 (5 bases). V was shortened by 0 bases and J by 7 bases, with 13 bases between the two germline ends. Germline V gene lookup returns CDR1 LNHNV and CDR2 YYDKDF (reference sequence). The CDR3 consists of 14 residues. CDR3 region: CATSRDRVVREQYF. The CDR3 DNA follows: TGTGCCACCAGCAGAGACAGGGTGGTTAGGGAGCAGTACTTC.

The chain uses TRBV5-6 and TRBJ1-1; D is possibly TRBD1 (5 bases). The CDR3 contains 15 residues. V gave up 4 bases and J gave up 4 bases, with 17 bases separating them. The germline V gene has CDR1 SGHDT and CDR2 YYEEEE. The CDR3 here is CASSPGGDRGTEAFF. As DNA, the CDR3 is TGTGCCAGCAGCCCCGGGGGGGATCGGGGCACTGAAGCTTTCTTT.

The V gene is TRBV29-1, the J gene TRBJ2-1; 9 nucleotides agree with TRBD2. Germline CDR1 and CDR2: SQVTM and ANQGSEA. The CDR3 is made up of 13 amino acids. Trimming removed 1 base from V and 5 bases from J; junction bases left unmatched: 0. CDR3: CSVEGLADNEQFF. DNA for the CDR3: TGCAGCGTTGAAGGACTAGCGGACAATGAGCAGTTCTTC.

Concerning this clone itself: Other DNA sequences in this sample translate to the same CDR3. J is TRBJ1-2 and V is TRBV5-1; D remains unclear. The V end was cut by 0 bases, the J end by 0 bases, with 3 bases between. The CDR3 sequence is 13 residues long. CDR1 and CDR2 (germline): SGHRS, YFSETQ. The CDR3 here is CASSLAANYGYTF. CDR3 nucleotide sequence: TGCGCCAGCAGCTTGGCAGCTAACTATGGCTACACCTTC.

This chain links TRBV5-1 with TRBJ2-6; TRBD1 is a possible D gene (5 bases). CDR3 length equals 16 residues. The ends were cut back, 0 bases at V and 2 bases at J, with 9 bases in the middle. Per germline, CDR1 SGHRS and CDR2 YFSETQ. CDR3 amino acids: CASSLAGLAGANVLTF. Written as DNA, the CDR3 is TGCGCCAGCAGCTTGGCAGGGCTAGCTGGGGCCAACGTCCTGACTTTC.

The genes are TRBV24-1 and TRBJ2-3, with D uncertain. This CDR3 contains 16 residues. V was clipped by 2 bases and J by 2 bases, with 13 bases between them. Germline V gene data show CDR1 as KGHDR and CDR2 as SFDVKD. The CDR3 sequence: CATSDYSPISTDTQYF. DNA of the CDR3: TGTGCCACCAGTGATTATTCCCCAATTTCCACAGATACGCAGTATTTT.

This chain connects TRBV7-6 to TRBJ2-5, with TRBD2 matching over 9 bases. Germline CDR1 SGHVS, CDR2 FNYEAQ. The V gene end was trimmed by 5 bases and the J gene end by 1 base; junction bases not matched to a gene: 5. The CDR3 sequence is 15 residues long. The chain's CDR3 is CASSLSGGPQETQYF. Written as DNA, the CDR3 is TGTGCCAGCAGCCTTAGCGGGGGCCCCCAAGAGACCCAGTACTTC.

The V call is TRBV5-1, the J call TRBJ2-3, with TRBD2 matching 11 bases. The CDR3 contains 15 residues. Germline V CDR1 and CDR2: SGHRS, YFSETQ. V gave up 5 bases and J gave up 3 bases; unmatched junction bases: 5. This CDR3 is CASRETSGATDTQYF. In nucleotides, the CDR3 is TGCGCCAGCAGGGAGACTAGCGGGGCGACAGATACGCAGTATTTT.

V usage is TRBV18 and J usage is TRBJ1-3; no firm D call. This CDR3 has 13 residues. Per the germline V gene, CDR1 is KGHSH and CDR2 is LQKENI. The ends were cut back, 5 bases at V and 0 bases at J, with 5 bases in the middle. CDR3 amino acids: CASSLNSGNTIYF. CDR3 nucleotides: TGTGCCAGCTCATTAAACTCTGGAAACACCATATATTTT.

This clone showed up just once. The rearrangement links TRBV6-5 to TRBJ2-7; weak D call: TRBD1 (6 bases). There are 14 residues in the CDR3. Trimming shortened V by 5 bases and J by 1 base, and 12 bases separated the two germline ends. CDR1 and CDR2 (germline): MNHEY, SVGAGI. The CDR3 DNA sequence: TGTGCCAGCAGTAGAGGGACACTATCCTACGAGCAGTACGTC. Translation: CASSRGTLSYEQYV.

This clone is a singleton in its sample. This chain's CDR3 is CASSEGDIVSLEAFF. Written as DNA, the CDR3 is TGTGCCAGCAGTGAAGGCGACATAGTTTCCCTTGAAGCTTTCTTT. V and J are TRBV6-1 and TRBJ1-1; D is ambiguous. Germline loops: CDR1 MNHNS, CDR2 SASEGT. V was pared by 1 base and J by 7 bases, with 16 bases between. This CDR3 comprises 15 residues.